The rows below give T cell receptor beta chains drawn from one sample of a study of PD-L1 blockade in urothelial cancer. The protocol was immunoSEQ multiplex PCR, while the TCRdb copy is restricted to in-frame clones and leaves out a portion. Found here are approximately 46,000 clones, about 85% of them singletons; the top ten hold 6.5% to 8%. Sequenced here: PBMCs, sampled around atezolizumab (anti-PD-L1) treatment. These receptors originate from a man between 60 and 70 years old with urothelial cancer. The conserved cysteine and the conserved F or W are not part of the CDR3 here.

V gene | CDR3 protein
TRBV28 | ASMGPGAEAF
TRBV9 | ASSVDIGELF
TRBV4-3 | ASSQDTFGGGGAPLH
TRBV5-8 | ASSLIRLAGEDEQY
TRBV5-4 | ASSQGGSGVRKTQY
TRBV7-2 | ASSRGLGNNEQF
TRBV10-1 | ASSGINTGLRSSYNEQF
TRBV5-4 | ASSLKGAGEQY
TRBV18 | ASSPSAMGTDTQY
TRBV7-9 | ATGLATDTQY
TRBV9 | ASSVEGAGGRTDTQY
TRBV5-1 | ASSSTDGRNTEAF
TRBV19 | ASSIAAGDNYGYT
TRBV9 | ASSPRTGGNGETQY
TRBV4-1 | ASSQGGQDLNQPQH
TRBV11-2 | ASREAGGPTNIQY
TRBV5-1 | ASSFGLEETQY
TRBV29-1 | SVFENGGAYEKLF
TRBV9 | ASSAQGSSDQPQH
TRBV7-9 | ASGPPPDTQY
TRBV5-6 | ASSRAATNEKLF
TRBV20-1 | SPQNTEAF
TRBV5-1 | ASSLDRNGNTIY
TRBV5-6 | ASSLERDSQPQH
TRBV10-2 | ASWKSSSYEQY
TRBV6-5 | ASTPTGYEQY
TRBV9 | ASSVPRNTIY
TRBV2 | ASSVGTGESTGELF
TRBV4-1 | ASSRRWQGDTGELF
TRBV4-3 | ASSQDRTGNTGELF
TRBV9 | ASGGQEQF
TRBV6-5 | ASSYTGATNEKLF
TRBV15 | ATSPRQGPNTEAF
TRBV28 | ASSLRMEQY
TRBV29-1 | SVERSNNEQF
TRBV28 | ASSLGSGRGQPQH
TRBV6-1 | ASRQGVNTEAF
TRBV11-3 | ASSLAGTTSREQY
TRBV5-5 | ASSPNRGYT
TRBV6-5 | ASSRVNTGELF
TRBV30 | AWRERGGRVTDTQY
TRBV4-1 | ASSQDIGGSDYGYT
TRBV7-2 | ASSPRGALTYNEQF
TRBV19 | ASSGASGANVLT
TRBV7-6 | ASSLQPGEANSPLH
TRBV5-1 | ASSLDQGNYGYT
TRBV29-1 | SVDSQGRGTTGELF
TRBV4-3 | ASSQALADTQY
TRBV28 | ASRPPGGRETQY
TRBV6-4 | ASSRDRETGDTQY
TRBV7-3 | ASSLEGDSVTQY
TRBV5-1 | ASPKDYRLAGNEQF